This TCR beta chain was documented in a study of identical twins. General study results and limits: Among monozygotic twins, out-of-frame TCR alpha sharing exceeded what models predicted. Clonotypes of the beta chain that were abundant in cord blood carried fewer insertions (memory repertoires showed none).

The CDR3 covers 13 residues. Trimming removed 5 bases from V and 6 bases from J, with 10 bases in between. Germline V gene lookup returns CDR1 SGHNT and CDR2 YENEEA. Note on this clonotype: Its specificity is unknown.

A template switching step contributed a universal primer site, while unique molecular identifiers were present in the cDNA. TCRdb re-called the 5' RACE reads through MiXCR, storing one row per CDR3 protein. The top ten clones hold approximately 2% of a sample with about 280,000 distinct CDR3 sequences, more than 6.5% of them seen once. In addition, the sample was reused for a study of yellow fever vaccine responses in identical twins.

The chain employs TRBV11-3 and TRBJ2-2, with D possibly being TRBD2 (6 bases). Sequenced input: memory (CD45RO+) T cells sorted from blood. The clonotype originates from a woman aged 18-29 years in good health. CDR3 in DNA: TGTGCCAGCAGCGTAGGGACTCCCGGGGAGCTGTTTTTT. Translating it yields CASSVGTPGELFF.